This TCR beta chain comes out of a study of blood T cell repertoires in COVID-19. About the research overall: Whether acute or convalescent, the COVID-19 samples came from the United States, Italy and Spain. T cells, B-cell-depleted T cells, or PBMCs supplied cDNA or gDNA.

As handled by the study authors: The authors estimated nucleated cell counts from reference gene primer amplification. TCRdb's table, derived via immunoSEQ multiplex PCR, lists solely in-frame clones and lacks some. The DNA was the basis for D and trimming; V, J and clone size are from that table. The sample yields some 95,000 clones, 70% to 90% seen once. CDR1 and CDR2 from the germline V gene are GTSNPN and SVGIG (reference sequence). After removal of 1 base from V and 5 bases from J, the junction contained 7 bases not matched to a gene. This CDR3 comprises 15 residues. This TCR was sampled from a man aged 70-80 years with acute or convalescent COVID-19. V is TRBV30 and J is TRBJ2-2, with 7 bases that match TRBD2. Material for sequencing was peripheral blood. In DNA, the CDR3 is TGTGCCTGGAGTGCCCTCCACGGGGGGACCGGGGAGCTGTTTTTT. It specifies CAWSALHGGTGELFF. Combining the CDR3 with reference TRBV30 and TRBJ2-2 gives the whole variable domain SQTIHQWPATLVQPVGSPLSLECTVEGTSNPNLYWYRQAAGRGLQLLFYSVGIGQISSEVPQNLSASRPQDRQFILSSKKLLLSDSGFYLCAWSALHGGTGELFFGEGSRLTVL.